This TCR beta chain emerged from a study of blood T cell repertoires in COVID-19. Study as a whole: Researchers got acute and convalescent COVID-19 samples from the United States, Italy and Spain. From T cells, B-cell-depleted T cells, or PBMCs came the material, which was cDNA or gDNA.

In assigning cohorts, the study relied on participant-reported clinical history. Sequencing used immunoSEQ multiplex PCR; TCRdb keeps in-frame clones, though not all of them. The sample yields roughly 200,000 clones, 85% seen once. V was shortened by 5 bases and J by 9 bases, with 11 bases between the two germline ends. The CDR3 has 12 residues. Germline lookup yields CDR1 SNHLY and CDR2 FYNNEI. This rearrangement joins TRBV2 to TRBJ2-1; D unclear. The sample taken for sequencing was PBMCs or T cells enriched from blood (not recorded which). This sequence was found in a middle-aged man who had recovered from COVID-19. The CDR3 reads CASSSLSPEQFF. CDR3 DNA: TGTGCCAGCAGTTCCCTTAGCCCTGAGCAGTTCTTC. The full variable domain, in which reference TRBV2 and TRBJ2-1 provide the parts outside the CDR3, is EPEVTQTPSHQVTQMGQEVILRCVPISNHLYFYWYRQILGQKVEFLVSFYNNEISEKSEIFDDQFSVERPDGSNFTLKIRSTKLEDSAMYFCASSSLSPEQFFGPGTRLTVL.